This entry lists 12 T cell receptor beta chains sequenced from one sample in a study of blood T cell repertoires in COVID-19. Clones were sequenced by immunoSEQ multiplex PCR, and TCRdb holds only the in-frame ones, with some missing. Altogether roughly 300,000 clones are present, approximately 90% being singletons, with the ten largest covering about 2.5%. The sample comprised PBMCs or T cells enriched from blood (not recorded which). These receptors were obtained from a woman in her thirties or forties with acute COVID-19.

The chain links TRBV5-5 to TRBJ2-1; no clear D gene. V lost 0 bases and J 0 bases, leaving 10 bases between the germline ends. Germline-derived CDR1 and CDR2 are SGHKS and YYEKEE (reference sequence). The CDR3 is 16 amino acids. This CDR3 reads CASSLVAASSYNEQFF. The CDR3 bases are TGTGCCAGCAGCTTGGTCGCGGCTAGCTCCTACAATGAGCAGTTCTTC.

The chain recombines TRBV9 with TRBJ1-1; the D is unclear. Trimming left V 3 bases short and J 3 bases short, with 6 bases between. Germline-derived CDR1 and CDR2 are SGDLS and YYNGEE. The CDR3 is 12 residues long. The CDR3 coding sequence is TGTGCCAGCAGCGGCGAGCACACTGAAGCTTTCTTT. Protein product: CASSGEHTEAFF. Based on the CDR3 plus reference TRBV9 and TRBJ1-1, the full variable domain is DSGVTQTPKHLITATGQRVTLRCSPRSGDLSVYWYQQSLDQGLQFLIQYYNGEERAKGNILERFSAQQFPDLHSELNLSSLELGDSALYFCASSGEHTEAFFGQGTRLTVV.

The V call is TRBV7-3, the J call TRBJ2-3; 9 nucleotides agree with TRBD2. This CDR3 has 12 residues. The trim removed 5 bases at V and 9 bases at J, leaving 3 bases unmatched. Germline values: CDR1 SGHTA, CDR2 FQGTGA. DNA for the CDR3: TGTGCCAGCAGCCCGGGGACTAGCACGCAGTATTTT. Translating gives CASSPGTSTQYF.

The rearrangement joins TRBV5-8 to TRBJ1-2; maybe TRBD1 (5 bases). Germline assignment: CDR1 SGHTS and CDR2 YDEGEE. The CDR3 loop spans 14 amino acids. V was trimmed by 2 bases and J by 7 bases, leaving 15 bases between them. The CDR3 DNA follows: TGTGCCAGCAGCTTTGGTGGTAGCGGGGCTGGCTACACCTTC. It encodes CASSFGGSGAGYTF. The full variable domain, its missing parts supplied by reference TRBV5-8 and TRBJ1-2, is EAGVTQSPTHLIKTRGQQATLRCSPISGHTSVYWYQQALGLGLQFLLWYDEGEERNRGNFPPRFSGRQFPNYSSELNVNALELEDSALYLCASSFGGSGAGYTFGSGTRLTVV.

The CDR3 nucleotides read TGTGCCACAGCCGCTGGAGATTCCCGTTACAATGAGCAGTTCTTC. As protein: CATAAGDSRYNEQFF. The V call is TRBV6-5, the J call TRBJ2-1; D gene unclear. CDR1 and CDR2 (germline): MNHEY, SVGAGI. This CDR3 has 15 residues. The germline V and J ends were trimmed by 10 bases and 4 bases, with 20 bases remaining between them.

V and J are TRBV3-1 (or the pseudogene TRBV3-2) and TRBJ1-1, with D maybe TRBD1 (6 bases). The length of the CDR3 is 13 residues. Trimming shortened V by 3 bases and J by 5 bases, and 10 bases separated the two germline ends. CDR1 LGHDT and CDR2 YNNKEL come from the germline V gene (reference sequence). The chain's CDR3 is CASSQGAGTEAFF. In nucleotides, the CDR3 is TGTGCCAGCAGCCAGGGGGCAGGGACTGAAGCTTTCTTT.

This chain links TRBV11-2 with TRBJ2-1, with D tentatively TRBD1 (5 bases). The length of the CDR3 is 16 residues. Trimming cost V 2 bases and J 4 bases, with 15 bases left between them. CDR1 is SGHAT and CDR2 is FQNNGV in the germline V gene. The CDR3 coding sequence is TGTGCCAGCAGCTTATGGCAGGGTGAGACTTACAATGAGCAGTTCTTC. Translated: CASSLWQGETYNEQFF. The whole variable domain, remainder taken from reference TRBV11-2 and TRBJ2-1, is EAGVAQSPRYKIIEKRQSVAFWCNPISGHATLYWYQQILGQGPKLLIQFQNNGVVDDSQLPKDRFSAERLKGVDSTLKIQPAKLEDSAVYLCASSLWQGETYNEQFFGPGTRLTVL.

The chain is built from TRBV30 and TRBJ1-1; perhaps TRBD1 as D (6 bases). CDR1 and CDR2 from the germline V gene are GTSNPN and SVGIG (reference sequence). V lost 1 base to trimming and J lost 6 bases, with 12 bases between them. The CDR3 runs 13 residues. The CDR3 spells CAWSDWGGAEAFF. The CDR3 coding sequence is TGTGCCTGGAGTGACTGGGGGGGCGCTGAAGCTTTCTTT.

V gene TRBV2 combines with J gene TRBJ1-5; TRBD1 is a possible D gene (6 bases). The CDR3 extends over 15 amino acids. The V and J ends lost 8 bases and 3 bases respectively, with 17 bases between them. From germline, CDR1 is SNHLY and CDR2 FYNNEI. CDR3 loop: CASQPSRGPNQPQHF. The CDR3 nucleotides read TGTGCCAGCCAGCCCAGCAGGGGACCCAATCAGCCCCAGCATTTT.

The J gene is TRBJ2-3, the V gene TRBV5-1; perhaps TRBD2 as D (5 bases). This CDR3 spans 16 amino acids. Germline V gene data show CDR1 as SGHRS and CDR2 as YFSETQ. V gave up 2 bases and J gave up 2 bases, with 15 bases separating them. CDR3 in amino acids: CASSFRGSPVTDTQYF. The DNA of the CDR3 is TGCGCCAGCAGCTTCCGAGGGTCTCCAGTCACAGATACGCAGTATTTT. The full variable domain, with the rest looked up from reference TRBV5-1 and TRBJ2-3, is KAGVTQTPRYLIKTRGQQVTLSCSPISGHRSVSWYQQTPGQGLQFLFEYFSETQRNKGNFPGRFSGRQFSNSRSEMNVSTLELGDSALYLCASSFRGSPVTDTQYFGPGTRLTVL.

The chain combines TRBV3-1 (or the pseudogene TRBV3-2) with TRBJ1-3; no definite D call. The CDR3 contains 15 residues. Germline V gives CDR1 LGHDT, CDR2 YNNKEL (reference sequence). Trimming took off 3 bases at V and 0 bases at J, with 9 bases between the two ends. The CDR3 bases are TGTGCCAGCAGCCAGACGGGGTTCTCTGGAAACACCATATATTTT. This codes for CASSQTGFSGNTIYF.

The chain has TRBV28 and TRBJ2-7; D might be TRBD2 (5 bases). From germline, CDR1 is MDHEN and CDR2 SYDVKM. Between the trimmed V and J ends, which lost 5 bases and 4 bases, there was a span of 21 bases. This CDR3 has 16 residues. CDR3 bases: TGTGCCAGCAGTCCCTCCACTAGAAGGATAACGTACGAGCAGTACTTC. It is translated as CASSPSTRRITYEQYF.